The following is a TCR beta chain sequence with its context. The entry originates in a study of blood T cell repertoires in COVID-19. Original handling: Amplification of reference gene primers provided the estimated nucleated cell counts. Sequenced by immunoSEQ multiplex PCR; TCRdb stores in-frame clones only, minus some. The DNA was the basis for D and trimming; V, J and clone size are from that table. The sample yields 300,000 to 450,000 clones, roughly four fifths seen once. Germline V gene data show CDR1 as SGHKS and CDR2 as YYEKEE (reference sequence). V lost 5 bases to trimming and J lost 8 bases; unmatched junction nucleotides: 8. This CDR3 region has 13 residues.

The source is a human donor with acute or convalescent COVID-19. The donor label of this sample is uncertain. Sequences were obtained from peripheral blood. The rearrangement links TRBV5-5 to TRBJ1-2; 8 bases are a match to TRBD1. The CDR3 nucleotides read TGTGCCAGCAGGGGACAGGCGAGAGGGGGCTACACCTTC. Protein: CASRGQARGGYTF. Full variable domain (outside the CDR3, taken from reference TRBV5-5 and TRBJ1-2): DAGVTQSPTHLIKTRGQQVTLRCSPISGHKSVSWYQQVLGQGPQFIFQYYEKEERGRGNFPDRFSARQFPNYSSELNVNALLLGDSALYLCASRGQARGGYTFGSGTRLTVV.